Shown below are 18 T cell receptor beta chains from a single sample sequenced in a study of T cells in localized non-small cell lung cancer. Some clones are missing from TCRdb's copy, which holds only in-frame ones; the method was immunoSEQ multiplex PCR. The data contain 55,000 or so clones, over 70% of them singletons. Source: PBMCs, taken before any cancer treatment. Receptor source: a woman between 35 and 75 years old with stage II lung adenocarcinoma.

The chain links TRBV6-1 to TRBJ2-5; 10 positions agree with TRBD1. V was pared by 7 bases and J by 5 bases, with 7 bases of the junction left unmatched. The length of the CDR3 is 14 residues. CDR1 MNHNS and CDR2 SASEGT come from the germline V gene. The CDR3 sequence is CASTRDRGSETQYF. The CDR3 bases are TGTGCCAGCACCCGGGACAGGGGATCGGAGACCCAGTACTTC.

This chain uses TRBV29-1 with TRBJ2-3, with unresolved D. Trimming removed 4 bases from V and 2 bases from J, with 16 bases in between. CDR1 SQVTM and CDR2 ANQGSEA come from the germline V gene. The CDR3 spans 15 residues. The CDR3 DNA sequence: TGCAGCGTTGTAAGCAGCTACTTACTCACAGATACGCAGTATTTT. The encoded protein is CSVVSSYLLTDTQYF.

The V call is TRBV6-1, the J call TRBJ2-7; a weak D match, TRBD1 (6 bases). The V end was cut by 5 bases, the J end by 6 bases, with 8 bases between. The V gene's germline CDR1 is MNHNS and CDR2 SASEGT. The CDR3 length is 11 residues. The CDR3, as DNA: TGTGCCAGCAGTAACAGGGTCGAGCAGTACTTC. Its translation: CASSNRVEQYF.

CDR3 in amino acids: CASTPGQGLLGYTF. In DNA, the CDR3 is TGTGCCAGCACCCCGGGACAGGGACTTTTAGGCTACACCTTC. This chain uses TRBV5-6 with TRBJ1-2, with 9 bases matching TRBD1. J was trimmed by 8 bases and V by 6 bases; bases with no gene match: 11. The CDR3 is 14 residues long. CDR1 is SGHDT and CDR2 is YYEEEE in the germline V gene. Combining the CDR3 with reference TRBV5-6 and TRBJ1-2 gives the whole variable domain DAGVTQSPTHLIKTRGQQVTLRCSPKSGHDTVSWYQQALGQGPQFIFQYYEEEERQRGNFPDRFSGHQFPNYSSELNVNALLLGDSALYLCASTPGQGLLGYTFGSGTRLTVV.

The chain is built from TRBV7-2 and TRBJ1-2; no reliable D call. CDR3 length: 14 amino acids. V was shortened by 5 bases and J by 8 bases, with 18 bases between the two germline ends. Looked up from germline, CDR1 is SGHTA and CDR2 is FQGNSA. CDR3 nucleotides: TGTGCCAGCAGCCCCAATCTCGGCCGCGGGGGCTACACCTTC. Translating gives CASSPNLGRGGYTF.

As concerns this clone: Other nucleotide sequences from this sample produce the same CDR3. The chain uses TRBV30 and TRBJ1-5; no firm D call. V lost 1 base to trimming and J lost 0 bases, with 4 bases between them. CDR1 and CDR2 (germline): GTSNPN, SVGIG (reference sequence). The CDR3 totals 13 residues. DNA of the CDR3: TGTGCCTGGAGTGGGGGTAGCAATCAGCCCCAGCATTTT. Amino acid sequence: CAWSGGSNQPQHF.

The chain has TRBV9 and TRBJ1-4; D is possibly TRBD1 (5 bases). Germline V gives CDR1 SGDLS, CDR2 YYNGEE. The CDR3 is 16 residues long. The germline V and J ends were trimmed by 0 bases and 6 bases, with 15 bases remaining between them. The CDR3 DNA reads as TGTGCCAGCAGCGTAGGGGTAGGGACGTCGGATGAAAAACTGTTTTTT. This encodes CASSVGVGTSDEKLFF.

This clone was seen a few times. Other DNA sequences from this sample encode an identical CDR3 as well. The V and J genes are TRBV7-3 and TRBJ1-1; D is ambiguous. This CDR3 contains 13 residues. The germline V gene encodes CDR1 SGHTA and CDR2 FQGTGA. Trimming left V 2 bases short and J 3 bases short, with 7 bases between. This chain's CDR3 is CASSLLLDTEAFF. The CDR3 DNA is TGTGCCAGCAGCTTATTACTGGACACTGAAGCTTTCTTT.

CDR3 amino acids: CASSEAHSLGHF. CDR3 DNA sequence: TGTGCCAGCAGTGAAGCGCACAGTCTGGGGCATTTT. J is TRBJ1-5 and V is TRBV6-1; D is uncertain. Germline CDR1 and CDR2: MNHNS and SASEGT. This CDR3 is 12 amino acids long. V was pared by 0 bases and J by 15 bases, with 12 bases between.

This clone was picked up one time. V and J are TRBV5-1 and TRBJ1-1; weak D call: TRBD1 (6 bases). This CDR3 is 15 amino acids long. V dropped 2 bases and J dropped 2 bases, with 13 bases sitting between them. Per germline, CDR1 SGHRS and CDR2 YFSETQ. The CDR3 region has the DNA TGCGCCAGCAGCTTTACCGGGACACTAAACACTGAAGCTTTCTTT. This codes for CASSFTGTLNTEAFF.

The chain combines TRBV19 with TRBJ1-1; 9 bases are a match to TRBD1. The junction had 19 bases not matched to a gene; V was cut back by 7 bases and J by 1 base. CDR1 LNHDA and CDR2 SQIVND come from the germline V gene (reference sequence). This CDR3 is 19 amino acids long. The CDR3 DNA is TGTGCCAGTACCTCAAGGTGGACAGGGGAGATTCGCAGGAACACTGAAGCTTTCTTT. Protein product: CASTSRWTGEIRRNTEAFF. The whole variable domain, filled in from reference TRBV19 and TRBJ1-1, reads DGGITQSPKYLFRKEGQNVTLSCEQNLNHDAMYWYRQDPGQGLRLIYYSQIVNDFQKGDIAEGYSVSREKKESFPLTVTSAQKNPTAFYLCASTSRWTGEIRRNTEAFFGQGTRLTVV.

In its sample, this clone was seen once. The chain joins TRBV7-2 to TRBJ2-7, with D perhaps matching TRBD1 (5 bases). Trimming stripped 5 bases from V and 1 base from J, with 12 bases between. The CDR3 runs to 14 residues. Germline CDR1 is SGHTA and CDR2 is FQGNSA. The CDR3 DNA follows: TGTGCCAGCAGCCAGGACACTCATTCCTACGAGCAGTACTTC. Protein product: CASSQDTHSYEQYF.

This chain links TRBV7-2 with TRBJ1-4, with 7 bases aligning to TRBD1. V was clipped by 5 bases and J by 5 bases; unmatched bases: 8. The CDR3 extends over 15 amino acids. Germline-derived CDR1 and CDR2 are SGHTA and FQGNSA. CDR3 region: CASSQTGTVNEKLFF. In DNA form, the CDR3 reads TGTGCCAGCAGCCAAACCGGGACAGTAAATGAAAAACTGTTTTTT.

This chain uses TRBV7-2 with TRBJ2-6, with D possibly being TRBD1 (6 bases). Looked up from germline, CDR1 is SGHTA and CDR2 is FQGNSA. V was clipped by 0 bases and J by 3 bases, with 12 bases between them. There are 17 residues in the CDR3. Written as DNA, the CDR3 is TGTGCCAGCAGCTTAGCGCACAGGGTGAGTGGGGCCAACGTCCTGACTTTC. Translated: CASSLAHRVSGANVLTF.

This sequence joins TRBV4-1 and TRBJ1-1; TRBD1 aligns across 8 bases. This CDR3 spans 16 amino acids. Trimming cost V 0 bases and J 1 base; bases outside gene matches: 4. Germline assignment: CDR1 MGHRA and CDR2 YSYEKL. The CDR3 spells CASSQDRGLGNTEAFF. CDR3 sequence (DNA): TGCGCCAGCAGCCAAGACAGGGGGCTCGGGAACACTGAAGCTTTCTTT.

This clone was seen a few times. The rearrangement uses TRBV6-1 and TRBJ2-1, with a weak D call TRBD2 (6 bases). The V gene's germline CDR1 is MNHNS and CDR2 SASEGT. The CDR3 is made up of 16 amino acids. The V end lost 4 bases, the J end lost 5 bases, and 18 bases lay between the germline ends. This chain's CDR3 is CASSGRIRGMDNEQFF. The DNA for the CDR3 is TGTGCCAGCAGTGGAAGGATACGGGGGATGGACAATGAGCAGTTCTTC.

The chain carries TRBV29-1 and TRBJ1-5; D gene ambiguous. Germline assignment: CDR1 SQVTM and CDR2 ANQGSEA. The V end lost 4 bases, the J end lost 2 bases, and 6 bases lay between the germline ends. This CDR3 is built from 12 residues. The CDR3, as DNA: TGCAGCGTTGTCTGGGGCAATCAGCCCCAGCATTTT. It yields the protein CSVVWGNQPQHF.

This chain connects TRBV7-2 to TRBJ2-3; D unresolved. The CDR3 totals 15 residues. From germline, CDR1 is SGHTA and CDR2 FQGNSA. V lost 4 bases to trimming and J lost 2 bases, with 13 bases between them. This CDR3 reads CASSSTQMATDTQYF. The CDR3 nucleotides are TGTGCCAGCAGCTCCACCCAGATGGCCACAGATACGCAGTATTTT.